The clone carrying this T cell receptor (beta chain) was observed at least ten times. Antigen: not known. Template material for amplifying TCR beta CDR3 regions consisted of RNA transcripts. Using the HTBI primer set, a first-round RT-PCR was run on the TCR CDR3. TCRdb called the multiplex PCR reads again in MiXCR, with one record for every CDR3 protein. The sample lists about 350,000 distinct CDR3 sequences, about 17% occurring once. In making diagnoses, clinical symptoms, serum thyroxine and TRAb, thyroid ultrasound and orbital computed tomography were all used. Out of more than 8 ml of fresh peripheral blood came the PBMCs. These data come from a study of T cells in Graves' hyperthyroidism and ophthalmopathy. Notes on the study in general: Ophthalmopathy was distinguished from stable hyperthyroidism by 13 V-J signatures.

This CDR3 is 14 amino acids long. Trimming at V came to 5 bases and at J to 5 bases, leaving 7 bases not matched to a gene. Germline assignment: CDR1 MNHEY and CDR2 SMNVEV (reference sequence). Material: blood. The sequence came from a young woman with Graves' hyperthyroidism that later progressed to Graves' ophthalmopathy. The V gene is TRBV27, the J gene TRBJ1-1, with 8 bases fitting TRBD1. The CDR3 spells CASSRQGRWTEAFF. The CDR3 DNA follows: TGTGCCAGCAGTAGACAGGGGAGATGGACTGAAGCTTTCTTT.